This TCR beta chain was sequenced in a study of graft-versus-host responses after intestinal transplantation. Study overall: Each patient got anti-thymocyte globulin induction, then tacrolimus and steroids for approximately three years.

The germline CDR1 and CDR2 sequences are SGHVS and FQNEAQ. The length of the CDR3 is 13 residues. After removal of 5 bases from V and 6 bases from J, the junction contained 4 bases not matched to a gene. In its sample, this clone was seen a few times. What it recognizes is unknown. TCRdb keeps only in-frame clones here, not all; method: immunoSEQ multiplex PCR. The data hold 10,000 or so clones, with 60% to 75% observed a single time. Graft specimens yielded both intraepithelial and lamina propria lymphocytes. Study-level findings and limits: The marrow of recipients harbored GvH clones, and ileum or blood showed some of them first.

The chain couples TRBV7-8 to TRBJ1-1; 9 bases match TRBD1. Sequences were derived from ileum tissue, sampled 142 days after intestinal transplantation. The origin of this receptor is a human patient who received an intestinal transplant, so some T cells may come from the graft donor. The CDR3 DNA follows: TGTGCCAGCAGCCCTACAGGGGGCCCTGAAGCTTTCTTT. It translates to CASSPTGGPEAFF.